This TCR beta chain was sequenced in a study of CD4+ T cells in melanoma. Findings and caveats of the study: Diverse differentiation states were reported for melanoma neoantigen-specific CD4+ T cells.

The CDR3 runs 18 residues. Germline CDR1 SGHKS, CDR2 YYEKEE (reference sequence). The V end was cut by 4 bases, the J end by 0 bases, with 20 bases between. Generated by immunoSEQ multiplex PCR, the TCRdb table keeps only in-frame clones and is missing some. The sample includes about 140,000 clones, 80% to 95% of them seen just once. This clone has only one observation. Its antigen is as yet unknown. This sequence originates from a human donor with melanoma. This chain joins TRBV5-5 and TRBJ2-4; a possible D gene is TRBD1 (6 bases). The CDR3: CASSPSRGSDTAKNIQYF. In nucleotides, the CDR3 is TGTGCCAGCAGCCCATCGAGGGGGTCAGACACAGCCAAAAACATTCAGTACTTC.